Below, 25 T cell receptor beta chains from the same sample are listed, as sequenced in a study of T cells in Graves' hyperthyroidism and ophthalmopathy (dated by TCRdb to between 2018 and 2021). Library generation was performed with multiplex PCR. Data came from an Illumina HiSeq 2000. The TCR beta CDR3 regions were amplified from RNA transcripts. The TCR CDR3 was subjected to a first round of RT-PCR using the HTBI primer set and the Qiagen OneStep RT-PCR kit. The raw public data were reprocessed by TCRdb itself: fastp quality trimming at Q25, MiXCR clonotype calling, in-frame beta chains only. Under each unique CDR3 protein, matching rows form one entry showing the most common genes and DNA. The sample table shows hundreds of thousands of distinct CDR3 sequences, and around 15% are seen once. Clones ranked in the top ten supply 2.5% to 4% of the sample. Material for sequencing was blood. The origin of the receptors is a woman aged 40 to 49 with Graves' ophthalmopathy.

The table lists this clonotype with many counts. The genes are TRBV7-6 and TRBJ2-7, with 8 bases fitting TRBD2. J lost 6 bases, V lost 4 bases, and 8 bases had no gene match. This CDR3 has 14 amino acids. Per germline, CDR1 SGHVS and CDR2 FNYEAQ. The CDR3 region has the DNA TGTGCCAGCAGCTCCCGGACACGGGAGGGCGAGCAGTACTTC. Amino acid sequence: CASSSRTREGEQYF.

This clonotype was picked up many times. The V and J genes are TRBV5-1 and TRBJ2-7; either TRBD1 or TRBD2 may supply D (5 bases each). Trimming shortened V by 3 bases and J by 0 bases, and 19 bases separated the two germline ends. The CDR3 sequence is 17 residues long. From germline, CDR1 is SGHRS and CDR2 YFSETQ. CDR3 amino acids: CASSSGPGGGSSYEQYF. Written as DNA, the CDR3 is TGCGCCAGCAGCTCGGGGCCGGGTGGTGGGAGCTCCTACGAGCAGTACTTC.

The rearrangement joins TRBV19 to TRBJ1-1, with TRBD1 identical over 8 bases. The CDR3 has 16 amino acids. V shed 2 bases, J shed 3 bases, and the junction held 8 bases outside the gene matches. Per germline, CDR1 LNHDA and CDR2 SQIVND (reference sequence). The CDR3 region has the DNA TGTGCCAGTAGTATACTTGGACAGGGTCGAGACACTGAAGCTTTCTTT. Translation: CASSILGQGRDTEAFF. The variable domain in full, with the rest retrieved from reference TRBV19 and TRBJ1-1, is DGGITQSPKYLFRKEGQNVTLSCEQNLNHDAMYWYRQDPGQGLRLIYYSQIVNDFQKGDIAEGYSVSREKKESFPLTVTSAQKNPTAFYLCASSILGQGRDTEAFFGQGTRLTVV.

The chain links TRBV3-1 to TRBJ2-1; 10 nucleotides align to TRBD2. The germline V gene has CDR1 LGHDT and CDR2 YNNKEL (reference sequence). The ends lost 2 bases at V and 8 bases at J; junction bases unmatched: 9. CDR3 length equals 16 residues. The CDR3 nucleotides are TGTGCCAGCAGCCAAAACACCGGGACTAGCGCCGATGAGCAGTTCTTC. This encodes CASSQNTGTSADEQFF.

In this sample, this clonotype turned up many times. J is TRBJ2-1 and V is TRBV7-9; D not resolved. CDR3 length: 16 amino acids. V shed 1 base and J shed 0 bases, with 10 bases lying between them. Germline lookup yields CDR1 SEHNR and CDR2 FQNEAQ (reference sequence). CDR3 loop: CASSLVLSSSYNEQFF. CDR3 in DNA: TGTGCCAGCAGCTTAGTGTTGTCGAGCTCCTACAATGAGCAGTTCTTC.

This clonotype was observed at least ten times. The chain combines TRBV6-1 with TRBJ1-6; the D is unclear. The germline V gene encodes CDR1 MNHNS and CDR2 SASEGT. The CDR3 consists of 13 residues. V dropped 1 base and J dropped 8 bases, with 6 bases sitting between them. CDR3 DNA sequence: TGTGCCAGCAGTGAAGGGACGGATTCACCCCTCCACTTT. Its translation: CASSEGTDSPLHF.

The chain carries TRBV20-1 and TRBJ1-4, with D unresolved. This CDR3 has 12 amino acids. Trimming cost V 1 base and J 8 bases, with 8 bases left between them. CDR1 is DFQATT and CDR2 is SNEGSKA in the germline V gene (reference sequence). DNA of the CDR3: TGCAGTGCTAGAGGACAACTGGAAAAACTGTTTTTT. This translates into CSARGQLEKLFF.

This clonotype appeared many times. The chain combines TRBV2 with TRBJ2-2; D is uncertain. V was cut by 4 bases and J by 8 bases, with 11 bases left in between. This CDR3 is 13 amino acids long. Germline assignment: CDR1 SNHLY and CDR2 FYNNEI. Here the CDR3 reads CASSGKGIGELFF. CDR3 in DNA: TGTGCCAGCAGTGGGAAAGGGATTGGGGAGCTGTTTTTT.

This chain connects TRBV12-3 or TRBV12-4 to TRBJ2-1; 8 positions agree with TRBD1. The CDR3 spans 14 residues. J was trimmed by 10 bases and V by 5 bases; bases with no gene match: 10. CDR3 nucleotide sequence: TGTGCCAGCAGTACCATCTCAGGGGGCAGGGAGCAGTTCTTC. This codes for CASSTISGGREQFF.

The CDR3 reads CASRGVLPGNTEAFF. DNA for the CDR3: TGTGCCAGCCGAGGGGTTCTTCCGGGGAACACTGAAGCTTTCTTT. V gene TRBV11-2 combines with J gene TRBJ1-1; weak D call: TRBD1 (5 bases). Germline V gene data show CDR1 as SGHAT and CDR2 as FQNNGV. V was clipped by 8 bases and J by 1 base, with 17 bases between them. The length of the CDR3 is 15 residues. Drawing the rest from reference TRBV11-2 and TRBJ1-1, the complete variable domain is EAGVAQSPRYKIIEKRQSVAFWCNPISGHATLYWYQQILGQGPKLLIQFQNNGVVDDSQLPKDRFSAERLKGVDSTLKIQPAKLEDSAVYLCASRGVLPGNTEAFFGQGTRLTVV.

This clonotype has at least ten counts. The DNA is omitted, as the CDR3 cannot be located on it reliably, and the CDR3 follows TCRdb's listing. This chain connects TRBV28 to TRBJ2-7; TRBD2 was called by the table and not checked on the DNA. CDR1 and CDR2 (germline): MDHEN, SYDVKM. Ends included, the CDR3 has 15 residues. CDR3 loop: CASSSSTSGSYEQYF.

The chain links TRBV5-1 to TRBJ2-2; D may match TRBD1 or TRBD2 (5 bases each). The germline V gene has CDR1 SGHRS and CDR2 YFSETQ. V was trimmed by 4 bases and J by 5 bases, leaving 18 bases between them. The CDR3 has 16 amino acids. The chain's CDR3 is CASSLRRDGVTGELFF. DNA of the CDR3: TGCGCCAGCAGCCTGAGAAGGGACGGGGTAACCGGGGAGCTGTTTTTT.

Ten or more counts support this clonotype. The chain is built from TRBV15 and TRBJ2-1, with D perhaps TRBD1 or TRBD2 (6 bases each). CDR3 length: 18 residues. Trimming left V 0 bases short and J 3 bases short, with 18 bases between. The germline V gene encodes CDR1 LNHNV and CDR2 YYDKDF (reference sequence). CDR3 region: CATSRDWGAGSSYNEQFF. Written as DNA, the CDR3 is TGTGCCACCAGCAGAGATTGGGGGGCTGGCTCAAGCTACAATGAGCAGTTCTTC.

This clonotype was seen a handful of times. The chain combines TRBV27 with TRBJ1-1; D unclear. Germline V gene sequence: CDR1 MNHEY, CDR2 SMNVEV (reference sequence). Deletions cut 5 bases from V and 0 bases from J, with 10 bases between. The CDR3 is made up of 14 amino acids. As DNA, the CDR3 is TGTGCCAGCAGTGTGACATCGCTGAACACTGAAGCTTTCTTT. Amino acids: CASSVTSLNTEAFF.

This clonotype was counted at least ten times. CDR3 residues: CSAISGALGEQYF. The CDR3 nucleotides read TGCAGTGCTATCAGCGGAGCGCTTGGCGAGCAGTACTTC. The chain carries TRBV20-1 and TRBJ2-7; TRBD2 might be the D (5 bases). The CDR3 runs to 13 residues. Per germline, CDR1 DFQATT and CDR2 SNEGSKA (reference sequence). V was clipped by 4 bases and J by 6 bases, with 16 bases between them.

Ten or more counts support this clonotype. This rearrangement joins TRBV11-2 to TRBJ2-7; D not certain. CDR1 is SGHAT and CDR2 is FQNNGV in the germline V gene. V was pared by 1 base and J by 2 bases, with 12 bases between. This CDR3 region has 15 residues. CDR3 sequence (DNA): TGTGCCAGCAGCTTAGCGCTGACTGAAGCCTACGAGCAGTACTTC. It yields the protein CASSLALTEAYEQYF.

Regarding this clonotype: This clone may be a read error of a much larger clone one base away. The chain links TRBV5-1 to TRBJ2-1, with 10 bases that match TRBD2. V lost 3 bases and J lost 0; bases outside the gene matches: 6. CDR1 is SGHRS, CDR2 YFSETQ, per germline. The CDR3 contains 17 residues. CDR3 loop: CASSWGLARSSYNEQFF. CDR3 nucleotides: TGCGCCAGCAGCTGGGGACTAGCGAGATCCTCCTACAATGAGCAGTTCTTC.

This clonotype showed up many times. The J gene is TRBJ1-4, the V gene TRBV20-1, with 8 positions matching TRBD1. The trim removed 5 bases at V and 7 bases at J, leaving 15 bases unmatched. The CDR3 extends over 16 amino acids. CDR1 is DFQATT and CDR2 is SNEGSKA in the germline V gene (reference sequence). In DNA, the CDR3 is TGCAGTGCTCACCCACTAGGACAGGGAGGGAGTGAAAAACTGTTTTTT. Its protein product is CSAHPLGQGGSEKLFF.

In this sample, this clonotype turned up a few times. J is TRBJ2-5 and V is TRBV10-3; possibly TRBD1 or TRBD2 for D (5 bases each). Germline lookup yields CDR1 ENHRY and CDR2 SYGVKD. V lost 6 bases and J 3 bases, leaving 14 bases between the germline ends. The CDR3 runs 14 residues. The CDR3 nucleotides are TGTGCCATCAGGGGTGAGGGGTCCAAAGAGACCCAGTACTTC. As protein: CAIRGEGSKETQYF.

Concerning this clonotype: Relative to the germline gene, one junction end is altered; a read error may explain this. The chain has TRBV20-1 and TRBJ1-1; the D is unclear. Germline-derived CDR1 and CDR2 are DFQATT and SNEGSKA (reference sequence). The CDR3 extends over 13 amino acids. The CDR3 DNA is TGCAGTGCCACCGAGCGGAGTAACACTGAAGCTCTCTTT. It specifies CSATERSNTEALF.

Ten or more counts support this clonotype. The chain recombines TRBV5-8 with TRBJ1-1; the D is unclear. The ends were cut back, 4 bases at V and 7 bases at J, with 20 bases in the middle. This CDR3 has 15 residues. Germline values: CDR1 SGHTS, CDR2 YDEGEE. In DNA form, the CDR3 reads TGTGCCAGCAGCCCGGAGCTGGGTTGGGTTTATGAAGCTTTCTTT. It yields the protein CASSPELGWVYEAFF.

This clonotype was seen many times. The chain joins TRBV3-1 to TRBJ2-2; 8 bases fit TRBD1. CDR1 and CDR2 (germline): LGHDT, YNNKEL (reference sequence). V lost 0 bases, J lost 7 bases, and 10 bases stayed unmatched. This CDR3 spans 17 amino acids. CDR3 region: CASSQDLGQGRNGELFF. In nucleotides, the CDR3 is TGTGCCAGCAGCCAAGATCTTGGACAGGGAAGAAACGGGGAGCTGTTTTTT.

This clonotype was seen repeatedly, ten times or more. V usage is TRBV3-1 and J usage is TRBJ2-1; either TRBD1 or TRBD2 may fit D (5 bases each). V lost 3 bases to trimming and J lost 7 bases, with 16 bases between them. CDR1 LGHDT and CDR2 YNNKEL come from the germline V gene (reference sequence). This CDR3 has 15 residues. The CDR3 reads CASSQGTQRGNEQFF. CDR3 nucleotides: TGTGCCAGCAGCCAGGGGACCCAGAGAGGGAATGAGCAGTTCTTC.

This clonotype was seen at least ten times. CDR3 DNA: TGTGCCAGCAGCCAAACTAGCGGAACCACCGGGGAGCTGTTTTTT. As protein: CASSQTSGTTGELFF. The rearrangement joins TRBV3-1 to TRBJ2-2; 8 nucleotides line up with TRBD2. The germline gives CDR1 LGHDT, CDR2 YNNKEL (reference sequence). Unmatched junction bases numbered 3, after V lost 2 bases and J lost 4 bases. The CDR3 is 15 amino acids.

This clonotype showed up just a few times. V usage is TRBV5-1 and J usage is TRBJ1-1; TRBD1 agrees at 9 bases. This CDR3 comprises 15 residues. The trim removed 0 bases at V and 3 bases at J, leaving 3 bases unmatched. Per germline, CDR1 SGHRS and CDR2 YFSETQ. The CDR3 bases are TGCGCCAGCAGCTTGGAAGGGACAGGGTACACTGAAGCTTTCTTT. This gives the protein CASSLEGTGYTEAFF.